This T cell receptor (beta chain) was identified in a study of T cell responses to AZD1222 COVID-19 vaccine. The study, taken as a whole, reports: Epitopes outside B.1.351 and B.1.1.7 mutated regions reportedly drew nearly half of spike TCRs. The donor group comprised mostly white British people and more females; the analysis possibly underestimated clonal diversity. When two AZD1222 doses had been given, Spike-specific TCR breadth and depth rose. With dominance at 160-218 and 743-854, vaccine-associated CD4 TCRs spanned spike.

With respect to this clone: No antigen is known for it.

Clones were read by immunoSEQ multiplex PCR, and TCRdb kept only the in-frame ones, dropping some. This sample carries tens of thousands of clones, approximately 91% of them seen once, and the ten largest clones take 5%. The sequencing used peripheral blood, collected 28 days after the second AZD1222 dose. The sequence came from an adult who received the AZD1222 COVID-19 vaccine.

The CDR3 sequence is CASSLAPPSGHITQHF. In nucleotides, the CDR3 is TGTGCCAGCAGCTTAGCACCCCCATCAGGCCATATTACCCAGCATTTT. The V gene is TRBV7-2, the J gene TRBJ1-5; no clear D. The CDR3 is 16 residues long. With 0 bases removed from V and 11 bases from J, the gap between germline ends came to 20 bases. Germline loops: CDR1 SGHTA, CDR2 FQGNSA.